This T cell receptor (beta chain) was observed in a study of Graves' ophthalmopathy and Graves' hyperthyroidism. The study, taken as a whole, reports: Clonotypes were expanded in thyroid at above 0.001 frequency, and most also appeared in blood.

Ophthalmopathy donors were characterized by moderate-to-severe activity, CAS of at least 3, NOSPECS of at least 4, and duration under 3 months. Beta-chain TCR CDR3 regions were amplified from RNA transcripts. HTBI primers were employed in first-round RT-PCR, then a second-round multiplex PCR followed. TCRdb redid the calling of the multiplex PCR reads with MiXCR, one entry per CDR3 protein. The table records about half a million distinct CDR3 sequences, approximately 15% of them present only once. This clonotype has only one observation. Its antigen is as yet unknown. The CDR3 is 14 residues long. Germline-derived CDR1 and CDR2 are LNHDA and SQIVND (reference sequence). Trimming stripped 6 bases from V and 3 bases from J, with 14 bases between.

The sample taken for sequencing was blood. The rearrangement joins TRBV19 to TRBJ1-1; D may be TRBD1 (6 bases). The sequence was collected from a woman in her twenties or thirties with Graves' ophthalmopathy. The CDR3 loop reads CASRWGGRDTEAFF. Written as DNA, the CDR3 is TGTGCCAGTAGATGGGGGGGCCGGGACACTGAAGCTTTCTTT.